These 25 T cell receptor beta chains share one sample of origin, sequenced in a study of control samples from healthy donors and cancer patients. The protocol was immunoSEQ multiplex PCR, while the TCRdb copy is restricted to in-frame clones and leaves out a portion. The sample contains 150,000 or so clones, 92% of which appear only once. Sequences were obtained from blood. The receptors shown here come from a woman between 50 and 59 years old in good health.

This chain joins TRBV6-5 and TRBJ2-1, with 10 bases lining up with TRBD1. The ends lost 4 bases at V and 8 bases at J; junction bases unmatched: 8. The germline gives CDR1 MNHEY, CDR2 SVGAGI. CDR3 length: 15 residues. The CDR3 nucleotides read TGTGCCAGCAGTTCCGGGACAGGGGTTATGCATGAGCAGTTCTTC. It yields the protein CASSSGTGVMHEQFF.

V usage is TRBV5-8 and J usage is TRBJ1-6; no reliable D call. Germline V CDR1 and CDR2: SGHTS, YDEGEE. The CDR3 sequence is 16 residues long. V was shortened by 1 base and J by 8 bases, with 16 bases between the two germline ends. The CDR3 region is CASSLQSVGGDSPLHF. The CDR3 DNA reads TGTGCCAGCAGCTTGCAATCGGTCGGCGGAGATTCACCCCTCCACTTT.

The chain couples TRBV4-2 to TRBJ2-1; D possibly corresponds to TRBD2 (6 bases). Germline V lookup: CDR1 LGHNA, CDR2 YNFKEQ. The V end lost 0 bases, the J end lost 11 bases, and 20 bases lay between the germline ends. This CDR3 comprises 16 residues. CDR3 in DNA: TGTGCCAGCAGCCAAGATCCGAAACTATTAGCGGAAAAGCAGTTCTTC. Encoded protein: CASSQDPKLLAEKQFF.

This chain joins TRBV7-9 and TRBJ1-1; no clear D. The germline V gene encodes CDR1 SEHNR and CDR2 FQNEAQ (reference sequence). The CDR3 covers 14 residues. The V end lost 1 base, the J end lost 4 bases, and 10 bases lay between the germline ends. The CDR3 is CASSLGGGSTEAFF. CDR3 DNA: TGTGCCAGCAGCTTAGGGGGAGGGAGCACTGAAGCTTTCTTT.

This chain connects TRBV11-2 to TRBJ2-1; D possibly matches TRBD1 or TRBD2 (5 bases each). This CDR3 has 17 amino acids. Trimming stripped 5 bases from V and 4 bases from J, with 21 bases between. The V gene's germline CDR1 is SGHAT and CDR2 FQNNGV. The CDR3 reads CASSRKAPGRRYNEQFF. For the CDR3, the DNA is TGTGCCAGCAGCCGGAAAGCCCCGGGACGGAGATACAATGAGCAGTTCTTC.

This clone came up once. V and J are TRBV19 and TRBJ1-1, with D possibly matching TRBD1 (5 bases). This CDR3 region has 16 residues. The germline V gene encodes CDR1 LNHDA and CDR2 SQIVND (reference sequence). Trimming removed 4 bases from V and 0 bases from J, with 15 bases in between. CDR3 sequence reads: CASSTRDQVMNTEAFF. CDR3 coding DNA: TGTGCCAGTAGTACTCGGGACCAAGTAATGAACACTGAAGCTTTCTTT. Based on the CDR3 plus reference TRBV19 and TRBJ1-1, the full variable domain is DGGITQSPKYLFRKEGQNVTLSCEQNLNHDAMYWYRQDPGQGLRLIYYSQIVNDFQKGDIAEGYSVSREKKESFPLTVTSAQKNPTAFYLCASSTRDQVMNTEAFFGQGTRLTVV.

CDR3 sequence (DNA): TGTGCCAGCAGCTCACTAACAGGGGGTGAGACCGGGGAGCTGTTTTTT. This gives the protein CASSSLTGGETGELFF. The chain carries TRBV5-4 and TRBJ2-2; 8 bases map to TRBD1. Germline loops: CDR1 SGHNT, CDR2 YYREEE (reference sequence). V lost 3 bases to trimming and J lost 5 bases; unmatched junction nucleotides: 9. This CDR3 contains 16 residues.

This clone was observed a single time. This chain uses TRBV4-2 with TRBJ2-1, with TRBD2 as a possible D gene (6 bases). The CDR3 is made up of 16 amino acids. V lost 0 bases and J 4 bases, leaving 13 bases between the germline ends. Germline loops: CDR1 LGHNA, CDR2 YNFKEQ. The CDR3 DNA follows: TGTGCCAGCAGCCAAGATCGTCGCGGGGAATACAATGAGCAGTTCTTC. Translated: CASSQDRRGEYNEQFF.

This clone was seen just once. The chain recombines TRBV6-4 with TRBJ2-1, with 10 bases fitting TRBD2. The CDR3 sequence is 14 residues long. Germline V gives CDR1 MRHNA, CDR2 SNTAGT. Trimming cost V 4 bases and J 7 bases; bases outside gene matches: 4. In DNA form, the CDR3 reads TGTGCCAGCAGTGCCCTAGCGGGAGCAAATGAGCAGTTCTTC. Protein product: CASSALAGANEQFF.

The gene calls are TRBV3-1 (or the pseudogene TRBV3-2) and TRBJ2-7; D ambiguous. From germline, CDR1 is LGHDT and CDR2 YNNKEL (reference sequence). V was pared by 4 bases and J by 0 bases, with 10 bases between. The CDR3 contains 14 residues. CDR3 coding DNA: TGTGCCAGCAGCCGGTCGGGTGCCTCCTACGAGCAGTACTTC. This sequence encodes CASSRSGASYEQYF.

This sequence joins TRBV7-8 and TRBJ2-7; D gene ambiguous. Germline loops: CDR1 SGHVS, CDR2 FQNEAQ. The CDR3 runs 14 residues. Deletions cut 1 base from V and 3 bases from J, with 10 bases between. CDR3 nucleotide sequence: TGTGCCAGCAGCTTAGATCACCGAAGCTACGAGCAGTACTTC. Its protein product is CASSLDHRSYEQYF.

The chain joins TRBV6-6 to TRBJ1-1; D not certain. Germline V gene data show CDR1 as MNHNY and CDR2 as SVGAGI (reference sequence). V shed 5 bases and J shed 0 bases, with 16 bases lying between them. The CDR3 consists of 16 residues. The CDR3 sequence: CASSIPPRRVNTEAFF. Written as DNA, the CDR3 is TGTGCCAGCAGTATCCCGCCACGCCGGGTGAACACTGAAGCTTTCTTT.

This clone was recorded only once. V and J are TRBV28 and TRBJ2-7; TRBD1 is a possible D gene (5 bases). Trimming took off 6 bases at V and 5 bases at J, with 17 bases between the two ends. The CDR3 consists of 14 residues. Germline V lookup: CDR1 MDHEN, CDR2 SYDVKM. In DNA, the CDR3 is TGTGCCAGCAGGCCTTACCGACAAGGGGACGAGCAGTACTTC. Protein: CASRPYRQGDEQYF.

This chain joins TRBV6-6 and TRBJ1-2, with a tentative D call TRBD1 (6 bases). CDR1 and CDR2 (germline): MNHNY, SVGAGI (reference sequence). The CDR3 covers 14 residues. Trimming removed 7 bases from V and 3 bases from J, with 15 bases in between. CDR3 sequence (DNA): TGTGCCAGCAACAAGGACAGAAAAGACTATGGCTACACCTTC. It translates to CASNKDRKDYGYTF.

This clone showed up just once. The J gene is TRBJ1-2, the V gene TRBV11-2; no reliable D call. The CDR3 has 16 amino acids. The V end was cut by 7 bases, the J end by 4 bases, with 22 bases between. Germline-derived CDR1 and CDR2 are SGHAT and FQNNGV. The CDR3, as DNA: TGTGCCAGCACGCCAGGATGGCCAGAGGTCGGCTATGGCTACACCTTC. Encoded protein: CASTPGWPEVGYGYTF.

The V and J genes are TRBV7-9 and TRBJ1-4; TRBD1 might be the D (5 bases). The CDR3 is made up of 14 amino acids. Germline V CDR1 and CDR2: SEHNR, FQNEAQ (reference sequence). Trimming stripped 1 base from V and 6 bases from J, with 9 bases between. CDR3: CASSLGGEYEKLFF. DNA for the CDR3: TGTGCCAGCAGCTTAGGAGGGGAGTATGAAAAACTGTTTTTT.

The chain couples TRBV5-1 to TRBJ2-1; D is unclear. Looked up from germline, CDR1 is SGHRS and CDR2 is YFSETQ. The CDR3 runs to 15 residues. Deletions cut 4 bases from V and 0 bases from J, with 11 bases between. The CDR3 bases are TGCGCCAGCAGCATAGACGGAGTCTCCTACAATGAGCAGTTCTTC. Amino acids: CASSIDGVSYNEQFF.

The chain uses TRBV28 and TRBJ1-1; tentatively, D is TRBD1 (6 bases). The ends were cut back, 6 bases at V and 4 bases at J, with 9 bases in the middle. The CDR3 contains 12 residues. Germline V gene data show CDR1 as MDHEN and CDR2 as SYDVKM. CDR3: CASRQGSTEAFF. CDR3 in DNA: TGTGCCAGCAGACAGGGTTCCACTGAAGCTTTCTTT.

This chain links TRBV28 with TRBJ1-6; D may be TRBD1 (5 bases). Per germline, CDR1 MDHEN and CDR2 SYDVKM. The germline V and J ends were trimmed by 3 bases and 5 bases, with 14 bases remaining between them. The CDR3 is 16 residues long. CDR3 protein: CASSFLGAFNNSPLHF. The CDR3 DNA reads as TGTGCCAGCAGTTTCTTAGGGGCGTTTAATAATTCACCCCTCCACTTT.

The chain couples TRBV7-9 to TRBJ2-3; TRBD2 aligns across 8 bases. V lost 4 bases and J lost 5; bases outside the gene matches: 11. Germline V CDR1 and CDR2: SEHNR, FQNEAQ (reference sequence). This CDR3 comprises 16 residues. The CDR3 sequence is CASSSTRGGLGDTQYF. DNA of the CDR3: TGTGCCAGCAGCTCCACACGGGGGGGCCTGGGAGATACGCAGTATTTT.

In regard to this clone: One end of the junction varies from germline; a read error may be responsible. V is TRBV20-1 and J is TRBJ1-2, with a possible D match to TRBD1 (6 bases). The CDR3 loop spans 10 amino acids. Germline CDR1 is DFQATT and CDR2 is SNEGSKA (reference sequence). This chain's CDR3 is CSAARTAHRF. Written as DNA, the CDR3 is TGCAGTGCTGCAAGGACAGCGCACCGCTTC.

The chain combines TRBV28 with TRBJ1-2; D gene uncertain. The germline V and J ends were trimmed by 6 bases and 4 bases, with 18 bases remaining between them. The CDR3 is 15 residues long. The germline gives CDR1 MDHEN, CDR2 SYDVKM. CDR3 sequence (DNA): TGTGCCAGCAGCTTCGCGACATTGGGGAGCTATGGCTACACCTTC. This gives the protein CASSFATLGSYGYTF.

This rearrangement joins TRBV19 to TRBJ1-2; 9 positions match TRBD1. The junction had 4 bases not matched to a gene; V was cut back by 5 bases and J by 6 bases. CDR3 length: 13 amino acids. The germline V gene encodes CDR1 LNHDA and CDR2 SQIVND (reference sequence). CDR3 sequence: CASSFGQGHGYTF. CDR3 in DNA: TGTGCCAGTAGTTTCGGACAGGGGCATGGCTACACCTTC.

The chain has TRBV5-4 and TRBJ1-2, with D possibly matching TRBD1 (6 bases). Germline V gene sequence: CDR1 SGHNT, CDR2 YYREEE (reference sequence). The CDR3 covers 14 residues. V lost 0 bases and J lost 4, with 10 bases in between. The DNA for the CDR3 is TGTGCCAGCAGCTTGGATAGGGGGGGCTATGGCTACACCTTC. This codes for CASSLDRGGYGYTF.

The count of this clone is one. The chain links TRBV11-3 to TRBJ2-3; D gene ambiguous. The length of the CDR3 is 16 residues. Trimming took 0 bases from V and 1 from J, leaving 11 bases between them. Germline CDR1 reads SGHNT; CDR2 reads YENEEA. CDR3 in amino acids: CASSLDQRQGTDTQYF. Written as DNA, the CDR3 is TGTGCCAGCAGCTTAGATCAGAGGCAGGGCACAGATACGCAGTATTTT.